The present TCR beta chain was sequenced within a study of T cells after yellow fever vaccination. Across the whole study: Preparation used SMART-Seq v4 Ultra Low Input for the low-cell-number fractions.

From germline, CDR1 is DFQATT and CDR2 SNEGSKA (reference sequence). There are 13 residues in the CDR3. Deletions cut 0 bases from V and 1 base from J, with 6 bases between. Study-level results: Most clones from primary vaccination resurfaced after the booster (about 95% CD4, approximately 88% CD8).

Synthesis of TCR cDNA relied on 5'RACE template switching, which attached a universal primer site and UMIs. TCRdb re-called the 5' RACE reads through MiXCR, storing one row per CDR3 protein. The profile shows around 310,000 distinct CDR3 sequences, 4% of them singletons. This clonotype has at least ten counts. Its antigen is still unknown. The clonotype originates from a man aged 18 to 29 who received the YFV17D yellow fever vaccine. The V and J genes are TRBV20-1 and TRBJ2-5; the D is unclear. Source: PBMCs, taken 5 days after the yellow fever booster vaccination. CDR3 protein: CSARDNSQETQYF. Written as DNA, the CDR3 is TGCAGTGCTAGAGATAACAGCCAAGAGACCCAGTACTTC.